The rows below give T cell receptor beta chains drawn from one sample of a study of post-analysis software for immune sequencing data. MiXCR, applied by TCRdb to the PCR reads, yields one record per CDR3 protein. Here the sample spans a few hundred thousand distinct CDR3 sequences, around 34% being singletons. Material: blood. These receptors were taken from a girl between 5 and 17 years old with multiple sclerosis. Each CDR3 is given with its conserved first and last residue. Each record gives: V gene, clone size, D gene, J gene, CDR3 DNA, CDR3 protein. D genes are given only for firm matches. Clone size is given for some rows only: seen once, a few or many times, or a class if the clone is expanded.

V gene: TRBV7-2
clone size: many
D gene: .
J gene: TRBJ2-1
CDR3 DNA: TGTGCCAGCAGCTTAGTGGGCGGCCACCCGTTCTTC
CDR3 protein: CASSLVGGHPFF

V gene: TRBV6-5
clone size: .
D gene: TRBD2
J gene: TRBJ2-1
CDR3 DNA: TGTGCCAGCACTTGGACTAGCGGGAACCCCCCTGGTGAGCAGTTCTTC
CDR3 protein: CASTWTSGNPPGEQFF

V gene: TRBV28
clone size: .
D gene: .
J gene: TRBJ1-3
CDR3 DNA: TGTGCCAGCAGACTGGGGGGACCGAGCTCTGGAAACACCATATATTTT
CDR3 protein: CASRLGGPSSGNTIYF

V gene: TRBV7-3
clone size: .
D gene: .
J gene: TRBJ2-4
CDR3 DNA: TGTGCCAGCAGCTTAACGGGAGAGAACATTCAGTACTTC
CDR3 protein: CASSLTGENIQYF

V gene: TRBV25-1
clone size: .
D gene: .
J gene: TRBJ1-5
CDR3 DNA: TGTGCCAGCAGTGAGCGGTCCGCCGCCGAGCAGCCCCAGCATTTT
CDR3 protein: CASSERSAAEQPQHF

V gene: TRBV19
clone size: few
D gene: TRBD1
J gene: TRBJ1-5
CDR3 DNA: TGTGCCACTCGAACCACAGGGGGCCCTATTGGCAATCAGCCCCAGCATTTT
CDR3 protein: CATRTTGGPIGNQPQHF

V gene: TRBV27
clone size: .
D gene: TRBD1
J gene: TRBJ1-1
CDR3 DNA: TGTGCCAGCAGTTCTCGGACAGGGGACTTCCCAGCTTTCTTT
CDR3 protein: CASSSRTGDFPAFF

V gene: TRBV20-1
clone size: .
D gene: TRBD1
J gene: TRBJ1-6
CDR3 DNA: TGCAGTGCTAGAGATCACGTCCAGGGGGCTTTTAATTCACCCCTCCACTTT
CDR3 protein: CSARDHVQGAFNSPLHF

V gene: TRBV3-1
clone size: .
D gene: TRBD2
J gene: TRBJ2-5
CDR3 DNA: TGTGCCAGCAGCCAAGAGGCTAGCGGGGGGTTTGAGACCCAGTACTTC
CDR3 protein: CASSQEASGGFETQYF

V gene: TRBV5-1
clone size: few
D gene: TRBD2
J gene: TRBJ2-3
CDR3 DNA: TGCGCCAGCAGCTTGGCCCCGGGAGGGACTAGCGGGAGACTACTCGATACGCAGTATTTT
CDR3 protein: CASSLAPGGTSGRLLDTQYF

V gene: TRBV7-9
clone size: few
D gene: TRBD2
J gene: TRBJ2-1
CDR3 DNA: TGTGCCAGCAGCTTACGGGACTACCCCCTCTCATTCCACAATGAGCAGTTCTTC
CDR3 protein: CASSLRDYPLSFHNEQFF

V gene: TRBV14
clone size: .
D gene: .
J gene: TRBJ1-1
CDR3 DNA: TGTGCCAGCAGCCAAGCGAACAGGCTCACTGAAGCTTTCTTT
CDR3 protein: CASSQANRLTEAFF

V gene: TRBV7-3
clone size: few
D gene: .
J gene: TRBJ1-6
CDR3 DNA: TGTGCCAGCAGCTTATCAACAAGCTCACCCCTCCACTTT
CDR3 protein: CASSLSTSSPLHF

V gene: TRBV6-5
clone size: many
D gene: TRBD1
J gene: TRBJ2-1
CDR3 DNA: TGTGCCAGCATCGGACAGGGACGTAATGAGCAGTTCTTC
CDR3 protein: CASIGQGRNEQFF

V gene: TRBV20-1
clone size: .
D gene: .
J gene: TRBJ1-2
CDR3 DNA: TGCAGTGCTAGGGGAAACAGGGTTGTCGATGGCTACACCTTC
CDR3 protein: CSARGNRVVDGYTF

V gene: TRBV12-3/TRBV12-4
clone size: few
D gene: .
J gene: TRBJ1-1
CDR3 DNA: TGTGCCAGCAGTGCAGGGGCCTACGGCACTGAAGCTTTCTTT
CDR3 protein: CASSAGAYGTEAFF

V gene: TRBV15
clone size: .
D gene: TRBD1
J gene: TRBJ2-5
CDR3 DNA: TGTGCCACCAGCAGAGGACAGGGGGAGGTAGAGACCCAGTACTTC
CDR3 protein: CATSRGQGEVETQYF

V gene: TRBV20-1
clone size: .
D gene: TRBD1
J gene: TRBJ1-5
CDR3 DNA: TGCAGTGCTACGCGACAGGGGGATCAGCCCCAGCATTTT
CDR3 protein: CSATRQGDQPQHF

V gene: TRBV20-1
clone size: .
D gene: TRBD1
J gene: TRBJ2-7
CDR3 DNA: TGCAGTGCTGCGGGACAGGGCCACGAGCAGTACTTC
CDR3 protein: CSAAGQGHEQYF

V gene: TRBV28
clone size: .
D gene: TRBD2
J gene: TRBJ2-1
CDR3 DNA: TGTGCCAGCAGGGTAAGCGGGGGACGCTCCTACAATGAGCAGTTCTTC
CDR3 protein: CASRVSGGRSYNEQFF

V gene: TRBV12-3/TRBV12-4
clone size: many
D gene: .
J gene: TRBJ2-6
CDR3 DNA: TGTGCCAGCAGCCCGACAGCCCTCCCCGGCGGCGTCCTGACTTTC
CDR3 protein: CASSPTALPGGVLTF

V gene: TRBV30
clone size: .
D gene: .
J gene: TRBJ2-2
CDR3 DNA: TGTGCCTGGAGACCCCGGGACGGGGACACCGGGGAGCTGTTTTTT
CDR3 protein: CAWRPRDGDTGELFF